The entry that follows covers one T cell receptor beta chain sequence. The germline V gene has CDR1 LNHDA and CDR2 SQIVND (reference sequence). Trimming pared 2 bases from V and 1 base from J, leaving 5 bases between. The CDR3 consists of 13 residues. The record originates from a study of blood T cell repertoires in COVID-19. Here immunoSEQ multiplex PCR was the method, and the copy in TCRdb shows in-frame clones only, minus some. The sample has about 280,000 clones, 80% to 90% seen once. The sample consisted of peripheral blood. The chain carries TRBV19 and TRBJ1-1, with unresolved D. The clonotype comes from a woman between 65 and 79 years old with acute or convalescent COVID-19. CDR3 sequence reads: CASSISQNTEAFF. The CDR3 nucleotides are TGTGCCAGTAGTATAAGCCAGAACACTGAAGCTTTCTTT.